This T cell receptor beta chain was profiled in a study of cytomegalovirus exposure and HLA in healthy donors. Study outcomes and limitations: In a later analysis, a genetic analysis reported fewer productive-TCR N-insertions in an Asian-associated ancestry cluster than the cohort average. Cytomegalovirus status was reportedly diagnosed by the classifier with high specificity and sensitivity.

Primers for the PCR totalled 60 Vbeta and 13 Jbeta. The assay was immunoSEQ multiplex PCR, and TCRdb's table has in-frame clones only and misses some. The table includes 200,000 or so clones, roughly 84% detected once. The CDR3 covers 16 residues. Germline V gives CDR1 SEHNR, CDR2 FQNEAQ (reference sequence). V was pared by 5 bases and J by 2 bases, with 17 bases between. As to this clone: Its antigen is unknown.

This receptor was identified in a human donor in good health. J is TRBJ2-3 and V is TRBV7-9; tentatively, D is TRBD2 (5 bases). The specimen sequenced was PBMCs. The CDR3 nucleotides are TGTGCCAGCAGCACCGGACGGGGATCAATCACAGATACGCAGTATTTT. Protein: CASSTGRGSITDTQYF. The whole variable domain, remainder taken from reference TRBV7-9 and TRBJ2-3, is DTGVSQNPRHKITKRGQNVTFRCDPISEHNRLYWYRQTLGQGPEFLTYFQNEAQLEKSRLLSDRFSAERPKGSFSTLEIQRTEQGDSAMYLCASSTGRGSITDTQYFGPGTRLTVL.